This passage covers 19 T cell receptor beta chains from one sample sequenced in a study of OX40 agonist ivuxolimab in advanced cancers. Assay: immunoSEQ multiplex PCR; the TCRdb copy retains only in-frame clones and omits some. The sample has under 60,000 clones, roughly nine tenths seen once. The source material was CD4+ or CD8+ T cells sorted from blood, sampled in a trial of the OX40 agonist ivuxolimab. The source is an adult with an advanced solid tumor such as melanoma, head and neck, liver or kidney cancer.

The CDR3 sequence is CASSVVGGDFSYNEQFF. CDR3 nucleotide sequence: TGTGCCAGCAGTGTAGTTGGCGGGGATTTCTCCTACAATGAGCAGTTCTTC. The chain recombines TRBV6-1 with TRBJ2-1, with TRBD2 as a possible D gene (6 bases). Trimming pared 4 bases from V and 0 bases from J, leaving 16 bases between. Germline V gene sequence: CDR1 MNHNS, CDR2 SASEGT. The CDR3 totals 17 residues.

This chain uses TRBV18 with TRBJ2-5, with D hard to call. V gave up 5 bases and J gave up 3 bases, with 4 bases separating them. The germline V gene has CDR1 KGHSH and CDR2 LQKENI. CDR3 length: 11 residues. Here the CDR3 reads CASSAKETQYF. In DNA, the CDR3 is TGTGCCAGCTCAGCTAAAGAGACCCAGTACTTC.

The chain is built from TRBV28 and TRBJ2-3; 14 nucleotides line up with TRBD2. CDR3 size: 16 residues. The J segment lost 4 bases and the V segment lost 7 bases, leaving 7 bases of the junction unmatched. Germline loops: CDR1 MDHEN, CDR2 SYDVKM. The DNA of the CDR3 is TGTGCCAGCACTCCGGGACTAGCGGGGGTTGCAGATACGCAGTATTTT. It is translated as CASTPGLAGVADTQYF.

The chain joins TRBV29-1 to TRBJ2-1, with TRBD2 identical over 14 bases. Germline loops: CDR1 SQVTM, CDR2 ANQGSEA. This CDR3 region has 16 residues. Trimming removed 3 bases from V and 8 bases from J; junction bases left unmatched: 9. The CDR3 is CSVDRSGTSGSDEQFF. DNA of the CDR3: TGCAGCGTTGATCGCTCCGGGACTAGCGGGAGTGATGAGCAGTTCTTC.

J is TRBJ2-7 and V is TRBV28, with no clear D. CDR1 is MDHEN, CDR2 SYDVKM, per germline. V was cut by 3 bases and J by 3 bases, with 9 bases left in between. CDR3 length equals 13 residues. The CDR3 spells CASSLGQFYEQYF. The CDR3 DNA reads as TGTGCCAGCAGTTTGGGCCAGTTCTACGAGCAGTACTTC.

The chain recombines TRBV6-5 with TRBJ2-7; D remains unclear. Looked up from germline, CDR1 is MNHEY and CDR2 is SVGAGI. There are 15 residues in the CDR3. V was clipped by 3 bases and J by 2 bases, with 14 bases between them. CDR3 nucleotide sequence: TGTGCCAGCAGTTATGACACCGCCCCAACCTACGAGCAGTACTTC. It codes for CASSYDTAPTYEQYF.

This clone was counted a single time. The chain employs TRBV27 and TRBJ2-1, with 11 bases fitting TRBD2. The CDR3 runs to 16 residues. The germline CDR1 and CDR2 sequences are MNHEY and SMNVEV (reference sequence). Trimming removed 5 bases from V and 4 bases from J; junction bases left unmatched: 7. The CDR3 reads CASSRASGGSYNEQFF. The CDR3 DNA is TGTGCCAGCAGTCGGGCTAGCGGGGGGTCATACAATGAGCAGTTCTTC.

The V and J genes are TRBV5-1 and TRBJ1-1; no firm D call. Trimming removed 3 bases from V and 5 bases from J, with 17 bases in between. Germline values: CDR1 SGHRS, CDR2 YFSETQ. The CDR3 totals 15 residues. The CDR3 DNA follows: TGCGCCAGCAGCTCCCGGACTTCCGAGGGTACTGAAGCTTTCTTT. Amino acids: CASSSRTSEGTEAFF.

This sequence joins TRBV2 and TRBJ1-1, with TRBD1 identical over 10 bases. Germline assignment: CDR1 SNHLY and CDR2 FYNNEI. The CDR3 contains 14 residues. Unmatched junction bases numbered 2, after V lost 4 bases and J lost 3 bases. The CDR3 protein is CASSVTGGYTEAFF. CDR3 DNA: TGTGCCAGCAGTGTGACAGGGGGCTACACTGAAGCTTTCTTT.

The gene calls are TRBV2 and TRBJ1-2; D is possibly TRBD1 (5 bases). Trimming pared 3 bases from V and 2 bases from J, leaving 13 bases between. The CDR3 spans 15 residues. The germline CDR1 and CDR2 sequences are SNHLY and FYNNEI. The DNA of the CDR3 is TGTGCCAGCAGTGAGGGGGGAACAGAGAACTATGGCTACACCTTC. Translation: CASSEGGTENYGYTF.

V usage is TRBV19 and J usage is TRBJ2-5; D might be TRBD1 (6 bases). The CDR3 extends over 14 amino acids. V lost 2 bases, J lost 5 bases, and 12 bases lay in between. CDR1 is LNHDA, CDR2 SQIVND, per germline (reference sequence). The chain's CDR3 is CASSIMGAKETQYF. The CDR3 DNA sequence: TGTGCCAGTAGTATAATGGGGGCGAAGGAGACCCAGTACTTC. Looking up the rest from reference TRBV19 and TRBJ2-5 gives the full variable domain: DGGITQSPKYLFRKEGQNVTLSCEQNLNHDAMYWYRQDPGQGLRLIYYSQIVNDFQKGDIAEGYSVSREKKESFPLTVTSAQKNPTAFYLCASSIMGAKETQYFGPGTRLLVL.

The chain employs TRBV6-6 and TRBJ2-7, with TRBD2 matching over 7 bases. With 6 bases clipped from V and 6 bases from J, the junction kept 5 bases outside the gene matches. This CDR3 contains 12 residues. Germline CDR1 reads MNHNY; CDR2 reads SVGAGI (reference sequence). CDR3 in DNA: TGTGCCAGCAGATTCGGCGGGAGCGAGCAGTACTTC. Its protein product is CASRFGGSEQYF.

J is TRBJ2-5 and V is TRBV2; no firm D call. The CDR3 is 11 residues long. V lost 9 bases and J 4 bases, leaving 9 bases between the germline ends. CDR1 is SNHLY, CDR2 FYNNEI, per germline. CDR3 residues: CARAPGETQYF. The CDR3 nucleotides read TGTGCCAGAGCCCCTGGAGAGACCCAGTACTTC.

V gene TRBV2 combines with J gene TRBJ1-4, with a possible D match to TRBD1 (6 bases). The V gene's germline CDR1 is SNHLY and CDR2 FYNNEI. Trimming pared 2 bases from V and 5 bases from J, leaving 9 bases between. The CDR3 sequence is 14 residues long. This CDR3 reads CASSESDSNEKLFF. CDR3 coding DNA: TGTGCCAGCAGTGAATCGGACAGCAATGAAAAACTGTTTTTT.

The gene calls are TRBV30 and TRBJ2-2, with 9 positions matching TRBD2. V shed 3 bases and J 7 bases; nucleotides not matched to a gene: 9. The V gene's germline CDR1 is GTSNPN and CDR2 SVGIG (reference sequence). This CDR3 is built from 15 residues. Here the CDR3 DNA reads TGTGCCTGGAGGGTTCCCGGCGGGAGGGACGGGGAGCTGTTTTTT. Its protein product is CAWRVPGGRDGELFF.

This sequence joins TRBV25-1 and TRBJ2-1, with 7 nucleotides matching TRBD1. Losses at the gene ends were 5 bases for V and 0 bases for J; bases not matched to a gene: 4. This CDR3 has 15 amino acids. In germline, CDR1 is MGHDK, CDR2 SYGVNS. CDR3 residues: CASSTPGGSYNEQFF. DNA for the CDR3: TGTGCCAGCAGTACCCCAGGGGGCTCCTACAATGAGCAGTTCTTC.

J is TRBJ2-1 and V is TRBV5-1; D gene unclear. V lost 0 bases and J 8 bases, leaving 6 bases between the germline ends. The CDR3 contains 12 residues. Germline lookup yields CDR1 SGHRS and CDR2 YFSETQ. CDR3 sequence: CASSLGWDEQFF. The CDR3 region has the DNA TGCGCCAGCAGCTTGGGATGGGATGAGCAGTTCTTC.

J is TRBJ1-1 and V is TRBV28; TRBD1 matches at 8 bases. Germline-derived CDR1 and CDR2 are MDHEN and SYDVKM. This CDR3 is built from 14 residues. Trimming cost V 5 bases and J 4 bases; bases outside gene matches: 6. This chain's CDR3 is CASSTGQVGTEAFF. The CDR3, as DNA: TGTGCCAGCAGTACGGGACAGGTAGGCACTGAAGCTTTCTTT.

The gene calls are TRBV5-6 and TRBJ2-7, with D uncertain. The V and J ends lost 1 base and 0 bases respectively, with 11 bases between them. CDR3 length: 15 amino acids. Germline assignment: CDR1 SGHDT and CDR2 YYEEEE. DNA of the CDR3: TGTGCCAGCAGCTTGTCGCAGCGCCTCTCCTACGAGCAGTACTTC. The encoded protein is CASSLSQRLSYEQYF.